These T cell receptor beta chains were read from a single sample in a study of blood T cell repertoires in COVID-19. This table comes from immunoSEQ multiplex PCR, and its TCRdb copy is limited to in-frame clones, with some not included. The table records under 200,000 clones, 84% of them present only once. What was sequenced was peripheral blood. These TCRs come from a man between 18 and 35 years old with active or convalescent COVID-19. Both conserved end residues are part of each CDR3. The D gene is left open where the match is weak. Expanded clones get a size class; other rows say once, few or many, or leave the size out.

v_call,j_call,d_call,clone_size,cdr3_aa,cdr3_nt
TRBV6-6,TRBJ1-4,-,-,CASNVGGEKLFF,TGTGCCAGCAATGTGGGGGGTGAAAAACTGTTTTTT
TRBV28,TRBJ1-1,TRBD1,-,CASSPGQGRTEAFF,TGTGCCAGCAGTCCGGGACAGGGAAGGACTGAAGCTTTCTTT
TRBV14,TRBJ1-6,-,-,CASSQAVRTENSPLHF,TGTGCCAGCAGCCAAGCAGTCCGGACAGAAAATTCACCCCTCCACTTT
TRBV6-2/TRBV6-3,TRBJ2-1,-,-,CASSYGRNEQFF,TGTGCCAGCAGTTACGGCAGGAATGAGCAGTTCTTC
TRBV9,TRBJ1-3,-,few,CASSVGLQGGGNTIYF,TGTGCCAGCAGCGTAGGTTTACAGGGTGGAGGAAACACCATATATTTT
TRBV6-2/TRBV6-3,TRBJ1-5,-,-,CASSSLENSNQPQHF,TGTGCCAGCAGTTCCCTGGAGAATAGCAATCAGCCCCAGCATTTT
TRBV6-1,TRBJ2-7,-,-,CASSETDSNTYEQYF,TGTGCCAGCAGTGAAACGGACAGTAATACCTACGAGCAGTACTTC
TRBV7-9,TRBJ2-1,-,-,CASAFTSSYNEQFF,TGTGCCAGCGCGTTCACGAGCTCCTACAATGAGCAGTTCTTC
TRBV5-6,TRBJ2-3,TRBD1,-,CASSLAPRRGRDTQYF,TGTGCCAGCAGCTTGGCCCCGCGCAGGGGGAGAGATACGCAGTATTTT
TRBV7-9,TRBJ1-4,TRBD1,-,CASSLATGNANEKLFF,TGTGCCAGCAGCTTAGCGACAGGGAACGCTAATGAAAAACTGTTTTTT